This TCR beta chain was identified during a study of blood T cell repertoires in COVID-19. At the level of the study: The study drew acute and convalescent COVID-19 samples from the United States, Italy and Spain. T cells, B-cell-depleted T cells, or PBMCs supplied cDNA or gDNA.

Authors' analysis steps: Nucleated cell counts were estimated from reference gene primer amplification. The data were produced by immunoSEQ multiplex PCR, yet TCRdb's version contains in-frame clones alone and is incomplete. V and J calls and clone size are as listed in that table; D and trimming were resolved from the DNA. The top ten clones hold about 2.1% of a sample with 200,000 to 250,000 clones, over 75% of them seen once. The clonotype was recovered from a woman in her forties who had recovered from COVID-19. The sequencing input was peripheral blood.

CDR3 in amino acids: CAKQIQGPFHF. CDR3 in DNA: TGTGCCAAGCAAATACAGGGCCCTTTTCATTTT. This chain connects TRBV7-9 to TRBJ1-5; D is perhaps TRBD1 (6 bases). V lost 10 bases, J lost 16 bases, and 20 bases lay in between. The CDR3 is 11 residues long. Germline V CDR1 and CDR2: SEHNR, FQNEAQ (reference sequence).